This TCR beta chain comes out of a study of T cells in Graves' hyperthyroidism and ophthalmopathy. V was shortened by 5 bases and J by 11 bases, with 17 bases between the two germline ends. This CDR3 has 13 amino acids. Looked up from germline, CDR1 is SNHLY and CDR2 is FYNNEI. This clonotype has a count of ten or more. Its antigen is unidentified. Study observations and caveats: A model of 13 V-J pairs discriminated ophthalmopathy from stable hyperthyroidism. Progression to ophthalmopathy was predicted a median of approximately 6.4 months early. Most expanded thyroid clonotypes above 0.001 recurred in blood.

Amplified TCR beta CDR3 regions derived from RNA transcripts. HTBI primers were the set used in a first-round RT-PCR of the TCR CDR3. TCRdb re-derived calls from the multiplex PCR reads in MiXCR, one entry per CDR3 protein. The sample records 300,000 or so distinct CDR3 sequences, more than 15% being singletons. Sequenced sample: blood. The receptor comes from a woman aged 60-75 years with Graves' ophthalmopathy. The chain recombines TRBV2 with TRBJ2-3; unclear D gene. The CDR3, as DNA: TGTGCCAGCAGTACCGCTGAGAGAGGTGGGCAGTATTTT. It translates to CASSTAERGGQYF.